One and the same sample provided the 3 T cell receptor beta chains below, sequenced in a study of cytomegalovirus exposure and HLA in healthy donors. It was with 60 Vbeta and 13 Jbeta primers that the PCR ran. Data came from immunoSEQ multiplex PCR; TCRdb stores just in-frame clones and leaves some out. The table has approximately 100,000 clones, about 84% seen once. Specimen: PBMCs. These receptors were collected from a man aged 18-30 years in good health and CMV-seronegative.

This chain uses TRBV7-8 with TRBJ1-6; 7 bases are shared with TRBD1. Trimming at V came to 1 base and at J to 8 bases, leaving 5 bases not matched to a gene. This CDR3 has 15 residues. The germline CDR1 and CDR2 sequences are SGHVS and FQNEAQ. The CDR3 sequence: CASSLGQGGDSPLHF. The CDR3 DNA reads as TGTGCCAGCAGCTTAGGACAGGGTGGTGATTCACCCCTCCACTTT.

A single count supports this clone. The chain has TRBV15 and TRBJ2-5, with D possibly TRBD2 on 6 matching bases. The V end was cut by 6 bases, the J end by 5 bases, with 22 bases between. Germline CDR1 reads LNHNV; CDR2 reads YYDKDF (reference sequence). The CDR3 runs 16 residues. The CDR3 nucleotides read TGTGCCACCAGAGGAGGGATTAGGGCAGGCCAGGAGACCCAGTACTTC. It codes for CATRGGIRAGQETQYF.

This clone was picked up one time. The chain links TRBV11-3 to TRBJ1-1; D unresolved. The germline CDR1 and CDR2 sequences are SGHNT and YENEEA. V shed 1 base and J shed 4 bases, with 13 bases lying between them. The CDR3 covers 15 residues. The CDR3 DNA sequence: TGTGCCAGCAGCTTAGGGACGGGAGGCGGCACTGAAGCTTTCTTT. Residues: CASSLGTGGGTEAFF.